The 26 T cell receptor beta chains given below trace back to one sample, sequenced in a study of blood T cells in healthy people across ages. A second PCR, run for about 7 to 11 cycles, used a sample-barcoded 5' primer plus a J-beta primer mix. TCRdb used MiXCR to reprocess the 5' RACE reads, holding one entry per CDR3 protein. This table has about 1.5 million distinct CDR3 sequences, about 40% appearing once. The sequencing input was blood. All receptors come from a woman aged 18-29 years in good health.

In its sample, this clonotype was seen a few times. This rearrangement joins TRBV20-1 to TRBJ2-7; 9 positions match TRBD2. The CDR3 covers 14 residues. In germline, CDR1 is DFQATT, CDR2 SNEGSKA (reference sequence). V trimming: 0 bases; J trimming: 4 bases; junction bases outside the gene matches: 4. The CDR3 spells CSARDSGGQYEQYF. The CDR3 DNA reads TGCAGTGCTAGAGATAGCGGGGGACAATACGAGCAGTACTTC.

The J gene is TRBJ2-2, the V gene TRBV20-1; D is possibly TRBD1 or TRBD2 (5 bases each). This CDR3 spans 15 amino acids. The germline V gene encodes CDR1 DFQATT and CDR2 SNEGSKA (reference sequence). Trimming pared 0 bases from V and 0 bases from J, leaving 8 bases between. CDR3 residues: CSARDLGANTGELFF. The CDR3 DNA reads as TGCAGTGCTAGAGATTTGGGGGCGAACACCGGGGAGCTGTTTTTT.

This rearrangement joins TRBV24-1 to TRBJ2-1, with 10 bases lining up with TRBD1. Looked up from germline, CDR1 is KGHDR and CDR2 is SFDVKD. The CDR3 has 16 amino acids. V lost 4 bases to trimming and J lost 2 bases; unmatched junction nucleotides: 4. CDR3 loop: CATSEVGTGAYNEQFF. CDR3 nucleotide sequence: TGTGCCACCAGTGAGGTAGGGACAGGGGCCTACAATGAGCAGTTCTTC.

This clonotype was seen a handful of times. J is TRBJ2-6 and V is TRBV4-2, with D hard to call. V was pared by 2 bases and J by 0 bases, with 5 bases between. The germline V gene has CDR1 LGHNA and CDR2 YNFKEQ. CDR3 length: 15 amino acids. CDR3 DNA: TGTGCCAGCAGCCAAATATCCTCTGGGGCCAACGTCCTGACTTTC. It encodes CASSQISSGANVLTF.

The chain is built from TRBV29-1 and TRBJ2-1; D is undetermined. The CDR3 has 16 amino acids. V dropped 2 bases and J dropped 7 bases, with 21 bases sitting between them. Germline V gene sequence: CDR1 SQVTM, CDR2 ANQGSEA. For the CDR3, the DNA is TGCAGCGTTGAAATGGGGTTATGGGCCTCCGCGAATGAGCAGTTCTTC. Translated, it gives CSVEMGLWASANEQFF.

This clonotype was counted between two and nine times. This sequence joins TRBV7-2 and TRBJ2-3; 9 positions match TRBD1. The trim removed 3 bases at V and 0 bases at J, leaving 7 bases unmatched. This CDR3 has 17 amino acids. Looked up from germline, CDR1 is SGHTA and CDR2 is FQGNSA. CDR3 nucleotides: TGTGCCAGCAGCTTGACCGGGACAGGGACTAGCACAGATACGCAGTATTTT. It yields the protein CASSLTGTGTSTDTQYF.

The gene calls are TRBV14 and TRBJ2-1; D is perhaps TRBD2 (5 bases). In germline, CDR1 is SGHDN, CDR2 FVKESK. The CDR3 length is 15 residues. Trimming took 3 bases from V and 9 from J, leaving 18 bases between them. The DNA for the CDR3 is TGTGCCAGCAGCCAGCTGGCGGGTGGGCTTGCTGAGCAGTTCTTC. Amino acids: CASSQLAGGLAEQFF.

The J gene is TRBJ1-6, the V gene TRBV30; TRBD1 is a possible D gene (5 bases). The germline V gene has CDR1 GTSNPN and CDR2 SVGIG (reference sequence). The CDR3 extends over 15 amino acids. The V and J ends lost 0 bases and 14 bases respectively, with 20 bases between them. CDR3 sequence (DNA): TGTGCCTGGAGTGTACCGGAGGCAGTCCTAGGGGCCCTCCACTTT. This translates into CAWSVPEAVLGALHF.

To note about this clonotype: This clone may be a read error of a much larger clone one base away. This chain joins TRBV15 and TRBJ1-2; tentative D call: TRBD1 (5 bases). This CDR3 region has 14 residues. Trimming removed 1 base from V and 4 bases from J, with 10 bases in between. Germline V CDR1 and CDR2: LNHNV, YYDKDF (reference sequence). CDR3 loop: CATSRVMQGYGYTF. The CDR3 coding sequence is TGTGCCACCAGCAGAGTAATGCAGGGCTATGGCTACACCTTC.

The chain is built from TRBV28 and TRBJ1-1; 9 bases fit TRBD1. Looked up from germline, CDR1 is MDHEN and CDR2 is SYDVKM. CDR3 size: 14 residues. Trimming at V came to 6 bases and at J to 6 bases, leaving 8 bases not matched to a gene. The CDR3 region is CASSWGTGSSEAFF. In DNA, the CDR3 is TGTGCCAGCAGCTGGGGGACAGGGAGCTCTGAAGCTTTCTTT.

The genes are TRBV5-1 and TRBJ1-2; 9 positions match TRBD1. With 4 bases clipped from V and 4 bases from J, the junction kept 5 bases outside the gene matches. Germline V gene sequence: CDR1 SGHRS, CDR2 YFSETQ. The CDR3 runs to 14 residues. DNA of the CDR3: TGCGCCAGCAGCCTAACAGGGGGCGGCTATGGCTACACCTTC. Translating gives CASSLTGGGYGYTF.

This CDR3 reads CASSQRTVLRDTQYF. In nucleotides, the CDR3 is TGCGCCAGCAGCCAACGGACAGTGCTTAGGGATACGCAGTATTTT. V and J are TRBV4-1 and TRBJ2-3, with a weak D call TRBD1 (6 bases). In germline, CDR1 is MGHRA, CDR2 YSYEKL. Trimming shortened V by 2 bases and J by 6 bases, and 15 bases separated the two germline ends. The CDR3 contains 15 residues.

The chain carries TRBV11-2 and TRBJ2-3, with D possibly being TRBD2 (6 bases). Germline V gives CDR1 SGHAT, CDR2 FQNNGV. The CDR3 runs to 13 residues. V dropped 5 bases and J dropped 5 bases, with 11 bases sitting between them. CDR3 residues: CASSVPGEDTQYF. The CDR3 nucleotides read TGTGCCAGCAGCGTCCCGGGGGAAGATACGCAGTATTTT. The entire variable domain, with the rest obtained from reference TRBV11-2 and TRBJ2-3, is as follows: EAGVAQSPRYKIIEKRQSVAFWCNPISGHATLYWYQQILGQGPKLLIQFQNNGVVDDSQLPKDRFSAERLKGVDSTLKIQPAKLEDSAVYLCASSVPGEDTQYFGPGTRLTVL.

This chain connects TRBV12-3 or TRBV12-4 to TRBJ1-1, with D perhaps TRBD1 (5 bases). V was shortened by 7 bases and J by 11 bases, with 20 bases between the two germline ends. This CDR3 has 13 residues. The CDR3 region has the DNA TGTGCCAGCATTGGGGCACCCGTTCTGTTCGCTTTCTTT. Its translation: CASIGAPVLFAFF.

J is TRBJ2-1 and V is TRBV6-5; 9 nucleotides match TRBD2. Germline trimming cut 2 bases from V and 7 bases from J; bases unmatched to any gene: 6. CDR3 length equals 15 residues. Germline loops: CDR1 MNHEY, CDR2 SVGAGI. The CDR3 here is CASSYAGGPRNEQFF. As DNA, the CDR3 is TGTGCCAGCAGTTACGCGGGGGGGCCGAGAAATGAGCAGTTCTTC.

The CDR3 region has the DNA TGTGCCAGTTGTCACAGGGGTGCTAGCACAGATACGCAGTATTTT. It yields the protein CASCHRGASTDTQYF. The chain carries TRBV6-1 and TRBJ2-3, with TRBD1 matching 7 bases. Germline values: CDR1 MNHNS, CDR2 SASEGT. This CDR3 spans 15 amino acids. V lost 9 bases, J lost 0 bases, and 9 bases stayed unmatched.

The CDR3 nucleotides read TGTGCCAGCAGTTTACGGGGCCCAGCTAACTATGGCTACACCTTC. Translated: CASSLRGPANYGYTF. V is TRBV27 and J is TRBJ1-2; maybe TRBD1 (5 bases). The V gene lost 2 bases and the J gene lost 0 bases, with 10 bases spanning the gap. This CDR3 has 15 amino acids. CDR1 MNHEY and CDR2 SMNVEV come from the germline V gene (reference sequence).

In the case of this clonotype: A much larger clone lies a single base off, so this may be a read error. The V call is TRBV5-8, the J call TRBJ2-5; 8 bases are shared with TRBD2. This CDR3 comprises 15 residues. V lost 3 bases, J lost 1 base, and 5 bases stayed unmatched. Germline V CDR1 and CDR2: SGHTS, YDEGEE. CDR3 in DNA: TGTGCCAGCAGCTGGGAAGCGGGAGTCCAAGAGACCCAGTACTTC. Protein sequence: CASSWEAGVQETQYF.

This clonotype was counted a few times. The V gene is TRBV3-1, the J gene TRBJ2-3; 10 positions match TRBD1. V dropped 5 bases and J dropped 4; count of bases not matched to a gene: 12. CDR3 size: 17 residues. Germline V gene sequence: CDR1 LGHDT, CDR2 YNNKEL (reference sequence). CDR3 sequence: CASSSTGTGVRADTQYF. CDR3 DNA: TGTGCCAGCAGCTCCACTGGGACAGGGGTTAGGGCAGATACGCAGTATTTT.

This clonotype was picked up a small number of times. The chain carries TRBV15 and TRBJ1-4, with 7 positions matching TRBD1. Germline V gene lookup returns CDR1 LNHNV and CDR2 YYDKDF (reference sequence). V lost 7 bases, J lost 7 bases, and 9 bases stayed unmatched. The CDR3 covers 14 residues. The CDR3 DNA reads TGTGCCACCAACTATGACAGGGAAGGTGAAAAACTGTTTTTT. Its translation: CATNYDREGEKLFF.

The V call is TRBV30, the J call TRBJ1-2, with a possible D match to TRBD1 (5 bases). This CDR3 has 14 amino acids. Germline lookup yields CDR1 GTSNPN and CDR2 SVGIG (reference sequence). Trimming stripped 0 bases from V and 4 bases from J, with 12 bases between. The CDR3 here is CAWSVVRGAYGYTF. The CDR3 nucleotides read TGTGCCTGGAGTGTAGTGAGAGGGGCCTATGGCTACACCTTC.

This clonotype was detected only a few times. This chain joins TRBV27 and TRBJ2-7; 10 positions agree with TRBD2. Germline-derived CDR1 and CDR2 are MNHEY and SMNVEV (reference sequence). Trimming removed 5 bases from V and 2 bases from J; junction bases left unmatched: 3. The CDR3 loop spans 14 amino acids. The CDR3 protein is CASSGLAATYEQYF. CDR3 sequence (DNA): TGTGCCAGCAGTGGACTAGCGGCCACCTACGAGCAGTACTTC.

This clonotype was recorded a few times. This chain joins TRBV11-1 and TRBJ1-2; no firm D call. There are 14 residues in the CDR3. Germline CDR1 and CDR2: SGHAT and FQDESV (reference sequence). The V gene lost 8 bases and the J gene lost 4 bases, with 17 bases spanning the gap. The CDR3 protein is CASGTDGPAYGYTF. The CDR3 region has the DNA TGTGCCAGCGGTACGGATGGCCCAGCCTATGGCTACACCTTC. Looking up the rest from reference TRBV11-1 and TRBJ1-2 gives the full variable domain: EAEVAQSPRYKITEKSQAVAFWCDPISGHATLYWYRQILGQGPELLVQFQDESVVDDSQLPKDRFSAERLKGVDSTLKIQPAELGDSAMYLCASGTDGPAYGYTFGSGTRLTVV.

This clonotype was seen a few times. The gene calls are TRBV21-1 and TRBJ1-2; the listed D gene, TRBD1, was not tested against the DNA. TRBV21-1 is labeled a pseudogene. The CDR3 consists of 17 residues. For the CDR3, the DNA is TGTGCCAGCAGCAAAAGAGGGACAGAGACGCCTAACTATGGCTACACCTTC. Translating it yields CASSKRGTETPNYGYTF.

About this clonotype: The junction shows a germline mismatch at one end, possibly a read error. V and J are TRBV3-1 and TRBJ2-1; no clear D. The germline V gene has CDR1 LGHDT and CDR2 YNNKEL (reference sequence). The CDR3 consists of 15 residues. CDR3 coding DNA: TGTACCAGCAGCCAAGATCGTGGGTTCTACAATGAGCAGTTCTTC. Residues: CTSSQDRGFYNEQFF.

This clonotype was detected a few times. J is TRBJ2-3 and V is TRBV6-7; 9 nucleotides line up with TRBD2. TRBV6-7 is filed as an ORF, its function uncertain. The CDR3 totals 18 residues. Unmatched junction bases numbered 13, after V lost 2 bases and J lost 4 bases. The CDR3: CASSYPEGIAGAADTQYF. The CDR3 DNA sequence: TGTGCCAGCAGTTACCCCGAAGGCATAGCGGGAGCGGCAGATACGCAGTATTTT.